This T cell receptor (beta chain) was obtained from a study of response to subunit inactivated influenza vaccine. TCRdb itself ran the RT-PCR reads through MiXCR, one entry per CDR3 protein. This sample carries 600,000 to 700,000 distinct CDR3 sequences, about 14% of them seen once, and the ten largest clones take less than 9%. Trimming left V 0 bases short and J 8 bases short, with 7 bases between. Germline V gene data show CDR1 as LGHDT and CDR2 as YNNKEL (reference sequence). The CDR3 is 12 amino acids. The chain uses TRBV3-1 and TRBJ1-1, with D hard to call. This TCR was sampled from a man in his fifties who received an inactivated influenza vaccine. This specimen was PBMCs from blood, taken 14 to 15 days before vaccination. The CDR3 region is CASSQDMREAFF. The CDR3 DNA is TGTGCCAGCAGCCAAGATATGAGAGAAGCTTTCTTT.